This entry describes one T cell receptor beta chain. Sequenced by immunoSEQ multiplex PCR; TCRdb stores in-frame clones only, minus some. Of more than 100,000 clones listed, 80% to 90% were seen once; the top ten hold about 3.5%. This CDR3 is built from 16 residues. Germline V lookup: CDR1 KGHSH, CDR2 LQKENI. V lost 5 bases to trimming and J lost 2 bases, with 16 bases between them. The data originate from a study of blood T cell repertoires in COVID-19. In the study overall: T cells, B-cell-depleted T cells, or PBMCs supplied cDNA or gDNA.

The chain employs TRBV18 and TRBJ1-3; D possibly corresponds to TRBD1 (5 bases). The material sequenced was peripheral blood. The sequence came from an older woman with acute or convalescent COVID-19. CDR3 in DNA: TGTGCCAGCTCAACAACAGGTACCCTCGCTGGAAACACCATATATTTT. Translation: CASSTTGTLAGNTIYF.